This TCR beta chain is drawn from a study of OX40 agonist ivuxolimab in advanced cancers. As for the study more broadly: Ivuxolimab, which targeted the costimulatory receptor OX40 (CD134), was an agonistic, fully human IgG2 monoclonal antibody. Intravenous ivuxolimab was administered to patients every 2 weeks at six dose levels: 0.01, 0.1, 0.3, 1.5, 3 and 10 mg/kg. Of the roughly 53 patients in dose escalation, about 20 had hepatocellular carcinoma, some 15 had melanoma, 9 had renal cell carcinoma and 9 had head and neck cancer. A male proportion of 75% to 85% and a mean age of 60 years, ranging from about 23 to 90, were recorded for the dose-escalation cohort. Prior anti-PD-1, anti-PD-L1 or anti-CTLA-4 therapy was permitted, and checkpoint inhibitors had been received by more than 35% of dose-escalation patients. Three dose-escalation patients achieved partial responses, one with hepatocellular carcinoma and two with cutaneous melanoma. The purpose of peripheral TCRbeta sequencing was to test whether ivuxolimab changed TCR sequence diversity and led to clonal T-cell expansion. The monotherapy dose-escalation portion (N ≈ 56 patients) of the phase I ivuxolimab trial is reported in the paper.

This clone is a singleton in its sample. Its antigen remains undetermined. Per-base quality was not reported, and no clone a single base away is much larger than it. The CDR3 measures 12 amino acids from cysteine to phenylalanine. The only DNA kept is the CDR3, 36 bases in frame from the first base. Sequences SQVTM (CDR1) and ANQGSEA (CDR2) are obtained from the germline V gene. Genomic DNA was isolated from the sorted cells so that the TCRbeta CDR3 region could be sequenced. The immunoSEQ Assay was used to sequence the TCRbeta CDR3 regions. TCRdb's version of the immuneACCESS table is confined to in-frame rearrangements and falls short of the full clone set. An unresolved V gene accounts for under half of the shortfall where checked; the remainder is of unknown origin. Counted in this sample were 45,000 or so clones; approximately 91% of them appeared once. The leading ten clones occupy approximately 18% of the sample.

Study-wide conclusions, independent of this receptor: After ivuxolimab, more expanded clones were found on average in CD8+ T cells than in CD4+ T cells. Low levels of normalized T-cell clonal expansion were also shown by some nonresponding patients. At doses of 0.1 to 3.0 mg/kg, clonal expansion of both CD4+ and CD8+ blood T cells was observed from baseline to week 6. Antigen specificity was not determined for the clonally expanded peripheral T cells. In the 0.1-3.0 mg/kg groups, partial responders were among the patients with the lowest normalized peripheral clonal expansion, particularly in CD8+ T cells.

The trial excluded patients who had a history of autoimmune disease or were on systemic immunosuppression. Peripheral blood for TCR sequencing was collected from all dose cohorts at baseline, on cycle 4 day 1, and on cycle 7 day 1. Samples were obtained from an open-label, multicenter, first-in-human phase I dose-escalation trial of ivuxolimab. Adults with locally advanced or metastatic melanoma, renal cell, hepatocellular, or head and neck squamous cell carcinoma were enrolled in the trial. CD4+ and CD8+ T cells were sorted separately from peripheral blood before TCR sequencing. The V and J genes are TRBV29-1 and TRBJ2-5; the D element could tentatively be TRBD1 or TRBD2, as 5 bases agree for each. Near its end, the DNA agrees better with TRBJ2-7, so the J call may be wrong. This clonotype was obtained from an adult with an advanced solid tumor such as melanoma, head and neck, liver or kidney cancer. The sample in question was CD4+ or CD8+ T cells sorted from blood, obtained in a trial of the OX40 agonist ivuxolimab. The CDR3 loop reads CSVGGMTYEQYF. The nucleotide sequence reads TGCAGCGTTGGGGGGATGACCTACGAGCAGTACTTC.